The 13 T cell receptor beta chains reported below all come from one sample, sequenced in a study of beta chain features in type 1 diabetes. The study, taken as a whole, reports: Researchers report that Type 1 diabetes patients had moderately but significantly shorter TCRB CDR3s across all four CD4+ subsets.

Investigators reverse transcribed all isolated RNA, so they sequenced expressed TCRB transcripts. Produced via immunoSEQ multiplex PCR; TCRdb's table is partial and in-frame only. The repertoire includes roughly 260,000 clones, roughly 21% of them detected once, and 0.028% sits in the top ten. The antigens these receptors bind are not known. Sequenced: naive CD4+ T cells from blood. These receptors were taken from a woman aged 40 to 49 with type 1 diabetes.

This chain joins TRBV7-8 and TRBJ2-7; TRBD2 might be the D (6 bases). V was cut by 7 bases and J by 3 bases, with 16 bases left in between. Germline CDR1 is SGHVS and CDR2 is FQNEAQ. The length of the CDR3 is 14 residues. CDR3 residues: CASNWGDLVYEQYF. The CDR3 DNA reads TGTGCCAGCAACTGGGGGGACCTCGTCTACGAGCAGTACTTC.

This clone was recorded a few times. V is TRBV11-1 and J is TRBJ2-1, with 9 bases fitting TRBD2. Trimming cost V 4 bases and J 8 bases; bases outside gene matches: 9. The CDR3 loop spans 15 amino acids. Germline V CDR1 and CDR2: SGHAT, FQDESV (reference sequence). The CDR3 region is CASSSLAGVAYEQFF. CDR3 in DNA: TGTGCCAGCAGCTCCTTAGCGGGGGTGGCCTATGAGCAGTTCTTC.

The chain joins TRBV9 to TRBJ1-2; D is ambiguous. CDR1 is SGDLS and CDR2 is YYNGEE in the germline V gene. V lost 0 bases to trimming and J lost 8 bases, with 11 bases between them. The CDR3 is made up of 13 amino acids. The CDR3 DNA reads TGTGCCAGCAGCGTAGTCGGGGTTTGGGGCTACACCTTC. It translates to CASSVVGVWGYTF.

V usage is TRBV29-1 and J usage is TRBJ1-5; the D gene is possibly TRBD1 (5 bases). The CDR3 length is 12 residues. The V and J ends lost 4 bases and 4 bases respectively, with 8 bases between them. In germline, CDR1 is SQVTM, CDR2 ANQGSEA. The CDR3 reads CSVGGANQPQHF. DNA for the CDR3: TGCAGCGTTGGTGGGGCTAATCAGCCCCAGCATTTT.

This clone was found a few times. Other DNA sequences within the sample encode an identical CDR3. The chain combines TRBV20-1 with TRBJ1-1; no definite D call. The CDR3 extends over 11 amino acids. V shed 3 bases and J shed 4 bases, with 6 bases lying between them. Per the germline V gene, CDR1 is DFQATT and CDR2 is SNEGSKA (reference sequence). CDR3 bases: TGCAGTGCTAGGGGGAGCACTGAAGCTTTCTTT. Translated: CSARGSTEAFF.

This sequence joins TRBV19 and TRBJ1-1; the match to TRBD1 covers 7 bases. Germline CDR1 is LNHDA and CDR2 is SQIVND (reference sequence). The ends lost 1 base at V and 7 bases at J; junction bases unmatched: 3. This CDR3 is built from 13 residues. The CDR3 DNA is TGTGCCAGTAGTATAGGGGCAGGGGGTGAAGCTTTCTTT. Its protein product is CASSIGAGGEAFF.

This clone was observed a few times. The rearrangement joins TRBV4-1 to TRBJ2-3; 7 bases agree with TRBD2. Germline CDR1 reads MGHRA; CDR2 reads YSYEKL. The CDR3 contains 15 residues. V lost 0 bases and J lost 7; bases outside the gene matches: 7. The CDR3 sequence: CASSQDRGRGNTQYF. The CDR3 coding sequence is TGCGCCAGCAGCCAAGATCGGGGGAGGGGAAATACGCAGTATTTT.

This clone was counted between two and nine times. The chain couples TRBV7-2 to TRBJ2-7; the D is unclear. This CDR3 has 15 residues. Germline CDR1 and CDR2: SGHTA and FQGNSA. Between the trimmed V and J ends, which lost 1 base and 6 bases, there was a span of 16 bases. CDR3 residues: CASSLVASPGVEQYF. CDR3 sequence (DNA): TGTGCCAGCAGCTTAGTCGCATCTCCTGGAGTCGAGCAGTACTTC.

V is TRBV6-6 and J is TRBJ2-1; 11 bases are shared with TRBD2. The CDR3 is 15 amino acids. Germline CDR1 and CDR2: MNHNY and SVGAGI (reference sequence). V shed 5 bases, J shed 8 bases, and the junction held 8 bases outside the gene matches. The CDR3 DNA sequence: TGTGCCAGCAGTCCCCCTAGCGGGGGGCAGCATGAGCAGTTCTTC. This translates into CASSPPSGGQHEQFF.

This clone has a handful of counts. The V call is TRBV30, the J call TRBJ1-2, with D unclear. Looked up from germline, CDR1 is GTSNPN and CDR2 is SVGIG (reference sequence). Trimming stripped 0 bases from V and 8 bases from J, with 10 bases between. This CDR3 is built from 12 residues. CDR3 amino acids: CAWSVGAGGYTF. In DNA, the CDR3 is TGTGCCTGGAGTGTCGGAGCGGGCGGCTACACCTTC.

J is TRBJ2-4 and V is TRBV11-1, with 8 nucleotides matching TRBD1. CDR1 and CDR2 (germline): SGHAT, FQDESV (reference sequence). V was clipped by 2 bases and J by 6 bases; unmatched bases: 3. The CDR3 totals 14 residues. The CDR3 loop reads CASSLRQGANIQYF. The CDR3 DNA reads TGTGCCAGCAGCTTAAGGCAGGGGGCAAACATTCAGTACTTC.

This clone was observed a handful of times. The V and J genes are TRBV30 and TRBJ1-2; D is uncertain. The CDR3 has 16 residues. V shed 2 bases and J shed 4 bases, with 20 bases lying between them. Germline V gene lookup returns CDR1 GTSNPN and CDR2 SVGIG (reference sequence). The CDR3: CAWSRNEGLRGYGYTF. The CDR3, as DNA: TGTGCCTGGAGTAGGAATGAGGGCCTCCGGGGCTATGGCTACACCTTC. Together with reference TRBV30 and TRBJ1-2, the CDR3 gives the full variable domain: SQTIHQWPATLVQPVGSPLSLECTVEGTSNPNLYWYRQAAGRGLQLLFYSVGIGQISSEVPQNLSASRPQDRQFILSSKKLLLSDSGFYLCAWSRNEGLRGYGYTFGSGTRLTVV.

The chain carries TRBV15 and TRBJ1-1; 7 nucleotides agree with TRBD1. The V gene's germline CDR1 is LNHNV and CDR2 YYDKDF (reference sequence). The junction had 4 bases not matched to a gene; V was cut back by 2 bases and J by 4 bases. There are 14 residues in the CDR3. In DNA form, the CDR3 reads TGTGCCACCAGCAGAAACAGGGGAACCACTGAAGCTTTCTTT. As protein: CATSRNRGTTEAFF.